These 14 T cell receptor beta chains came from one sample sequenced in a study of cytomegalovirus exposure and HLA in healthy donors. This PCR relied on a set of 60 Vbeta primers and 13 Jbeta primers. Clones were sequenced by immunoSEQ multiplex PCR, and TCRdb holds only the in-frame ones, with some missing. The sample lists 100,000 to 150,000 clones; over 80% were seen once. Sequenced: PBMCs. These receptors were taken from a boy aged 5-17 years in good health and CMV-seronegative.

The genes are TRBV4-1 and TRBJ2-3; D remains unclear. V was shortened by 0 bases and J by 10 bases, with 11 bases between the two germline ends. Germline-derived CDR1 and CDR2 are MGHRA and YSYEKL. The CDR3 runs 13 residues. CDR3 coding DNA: TGCGCCAGCAGCCAAGAAGTGGTAGAGGCGCAGTATTTT. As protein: CASSQEVVEAQYF.

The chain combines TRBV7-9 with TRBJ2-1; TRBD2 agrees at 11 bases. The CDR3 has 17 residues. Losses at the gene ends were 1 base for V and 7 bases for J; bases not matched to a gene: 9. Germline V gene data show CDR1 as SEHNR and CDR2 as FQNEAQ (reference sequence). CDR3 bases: TGTGCCAGCAGCTTAGGTAGCGGGAGGGGGTTATCGAATGAGCAGTTCTTC. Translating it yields CASSLGSGRGLSNEQFF.

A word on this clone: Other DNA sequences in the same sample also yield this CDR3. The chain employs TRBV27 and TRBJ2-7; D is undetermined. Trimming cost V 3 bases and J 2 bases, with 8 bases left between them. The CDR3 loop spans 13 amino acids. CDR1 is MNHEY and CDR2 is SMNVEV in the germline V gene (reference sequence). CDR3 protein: CASSFGLTYEQYF. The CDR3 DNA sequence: TGTGCCAGCAGTTTTGGTCTAACCTACGAGCAGTACTTC.

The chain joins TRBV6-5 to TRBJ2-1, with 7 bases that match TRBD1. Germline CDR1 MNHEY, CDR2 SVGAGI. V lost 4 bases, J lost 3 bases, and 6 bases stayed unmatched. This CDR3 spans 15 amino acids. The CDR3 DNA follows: TGTGCCAGCAGTTTCAGACAGGGTAACTACAATGAGCAGTTCTTC. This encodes CASSFRQGNYNEQFF.

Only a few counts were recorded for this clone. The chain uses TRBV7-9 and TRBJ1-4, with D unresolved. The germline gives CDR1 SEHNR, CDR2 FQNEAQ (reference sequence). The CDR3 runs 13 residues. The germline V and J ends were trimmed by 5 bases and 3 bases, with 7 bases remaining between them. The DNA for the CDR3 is TGTGCCAGCAGCCAGGAACCTAATGAAAAACTGTTTTTT. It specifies CASSQEPNEKLFF.

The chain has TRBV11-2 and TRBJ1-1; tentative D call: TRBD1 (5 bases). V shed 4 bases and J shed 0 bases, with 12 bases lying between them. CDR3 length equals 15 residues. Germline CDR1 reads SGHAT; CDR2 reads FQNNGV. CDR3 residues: CASSSAGIMNTEAFF. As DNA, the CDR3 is TGTGCCAGCAGCTCTGCAGGGATAATGAACACTGAAGCTTTCTTT.

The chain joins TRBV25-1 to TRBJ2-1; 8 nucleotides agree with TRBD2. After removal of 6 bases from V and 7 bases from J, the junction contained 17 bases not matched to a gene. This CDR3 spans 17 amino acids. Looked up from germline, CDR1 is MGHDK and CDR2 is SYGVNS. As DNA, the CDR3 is TGTGCCAGCAGCCCCGCCCGAGCGGGAGTCCCTAAGAATGAGCAGTTCTTC. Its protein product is CASSPARAGVPKNEQFF.

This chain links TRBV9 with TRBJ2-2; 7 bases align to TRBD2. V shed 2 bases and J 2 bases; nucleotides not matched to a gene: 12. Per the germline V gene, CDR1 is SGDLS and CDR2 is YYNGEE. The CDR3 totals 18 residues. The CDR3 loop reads CASSVQTSPEPNTGELFF. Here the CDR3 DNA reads TGTGCCAGCAGCGTTCAGACTAGCCCAGAACCTAACACCGGGGAGCTGTTTTTT.

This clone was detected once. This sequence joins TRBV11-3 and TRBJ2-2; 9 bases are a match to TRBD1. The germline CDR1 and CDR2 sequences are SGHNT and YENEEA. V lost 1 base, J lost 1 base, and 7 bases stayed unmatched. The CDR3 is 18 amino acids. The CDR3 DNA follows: TGTGCCAGCAGCTTAGCACGGGGGACAGGGCTGAACACCGGGGAGCTGTTTTTT. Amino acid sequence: CASSLARGTGLNTGELFF.

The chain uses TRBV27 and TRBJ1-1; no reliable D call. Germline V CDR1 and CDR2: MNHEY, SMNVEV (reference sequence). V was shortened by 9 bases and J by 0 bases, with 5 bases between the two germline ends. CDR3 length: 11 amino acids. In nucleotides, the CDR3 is TGTGCCAGTATTATGAACACTGAAGCTTTCTTT. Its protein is CASIMNTEAFF.

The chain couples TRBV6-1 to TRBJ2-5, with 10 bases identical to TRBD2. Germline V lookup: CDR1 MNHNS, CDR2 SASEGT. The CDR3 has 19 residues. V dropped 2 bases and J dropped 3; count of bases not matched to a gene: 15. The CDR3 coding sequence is TGTGCCAGCAGTGAACACCCTCAGGGGTCTAGCGGGAGTAAAGAGACCCAGTACTTC. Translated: CASSEHPQGSSGSKETQYF.

CDR3 sequence: CASSLDVGSNTQYF. In DNA, the CDR3 is TGTGCCAGCAGTTTGGATGTCGGGAGTAATACGCAGTATTTT. The chain recombines TRBV2 with TRBJ2-3; D perhaps matches TRBD2 (6 bases). Trimming pared 5 bases from V and 7 bases from J, leaving 16 bases between. Germline CDR1 reads SNHLY; CDR2 reads FYNNEI. The CDR3 covers 14 residues.

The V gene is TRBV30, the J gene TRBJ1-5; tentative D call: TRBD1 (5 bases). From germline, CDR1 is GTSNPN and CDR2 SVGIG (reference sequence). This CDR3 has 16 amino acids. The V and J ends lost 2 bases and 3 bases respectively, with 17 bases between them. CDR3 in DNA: TGTGCCTGGAGTATGCGGGACTCAATAATCAATCAGCCCCAGCATTTT. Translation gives CAWSMRDSIINQPQHF.

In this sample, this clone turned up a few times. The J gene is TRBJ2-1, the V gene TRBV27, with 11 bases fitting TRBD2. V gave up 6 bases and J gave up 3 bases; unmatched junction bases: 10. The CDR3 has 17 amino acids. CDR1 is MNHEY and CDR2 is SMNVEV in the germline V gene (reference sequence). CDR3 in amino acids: CASSPKQGLAVYNEQFF. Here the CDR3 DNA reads TGTGCCAGCAGCCCAAAGCAGGGACTAGCGGTCTACAATGAGCAGTTCTTC.